This TCR beta chain was found in a study of sequential checkpoint blockade in melanoma. This table comes from immunoSEQ multiplex PCR, and its TCRdb copy is limited to in-frame clones, with some not included. The sample has 7,000 to 10,000 clones, less than 70% seen once. The trim removed 7 bases at V and 6 bases at J, leaving 9 bases unmatched. The CDR3 runs 14 residues. The germline V gene encodes CDR1 MNHEY and CDR2 SMNVEV (reference sequence). Treatment indicated: randomized to nivolumab then ipilimumab (arm A) or the reverse (arm B). This clone is hyperexpanded (1% or more) by share. This chain connects TRBV27 to TRBJ2-7, with 10 positions matching TRBD1. Here the sequenced sample was CD8+ T cells sorted from blood (inferred from file names), taken from a patient given nivolumab and ipilimumab in sequence. This clonotype originated in a human patient with melanoma. Some clones in this sample may be carry-over from other donors' samples. The CDR3 loop reads CASTRGTGAAEQYF. As DNA, the CDR3 is TGTGCCAGCACACGAGGGACAGGGGCGGCCGAGCAGTACTTC.